This is a list of T cell receptor beta chains from one sample in a study of radiation and T cells in renal cell carcinoma. This table comes from immunoSEQ multiplex PCR, and its TCRdb copy is limited to in-frame clones, with some not included. The data show 85,000 to 100,000 clones, with about 86% seen just once and 7.5% to 8.5% held by the top ten. The specimen was blood, collected from a patient whose treatment included radiotherapy and nephrectomy. The receptor set was obtained from a man over 45 with renal cell carcinoma. CDR3s include the opening cysteine and the closing phenylalanine or tryptophan. A D gene is named only where the DNA matches it firmly. Clone size is not always given. Where it is, it says once, few, many or a class for expanded clones.

j_call d_call clone_size v_call cdr3_aa cdr3_nt
TRBJ2-2 . . TRBV2 CASSEQGTNTGELFF TGTGCCAGCAGTGAACAGGGGACGAACACCGGGGAGCTGTTTTTT
TRBJ2-1 TRBD2 once TRBV7-3 CASSLAPSGVAYNEQFF TGTGCCAGCAGCTTAGCTCCTAGCGGGGTAGCCTACAATGAGCAGTTCTTC
TRBJ1-5 . . TRBV2 CASSEQGRNQPQHF TGTGCCAGCAGTGAGCAGGGGCGAAATCAGCCCCAGCATTTT
TRBJ2-7 . . TRBV15 CATSREALSYEQYF TGTGCCACCAGCAGAGAAGCTCTATCCTACGAGCAGTACTTC
TRBJ1-5 . . TRBV28 CASSQGNQPQHF TGTGCCAGCAGTCAGGGGAATCAGCCCCAGCATTTT
TRBJ2-5 TRBD2 once TRBV2 CASRWELAGEETQYF TGTGCCAGCAGGTGGGAACTAGCGGGCGAAGAGACCCAGTACTTC
TRBJ2-1 . . TRBV7-6 CASSLPDNEQFF TGTGCCAGCAGCTTACCGGACAATGAGCAGTTCTTC
TRBJ2-3 TRBD2 . TRBV6-1 CASSERLAGGGSTDTQYF TGTGCCAGCAGTGAAAGGCTAGCGGGGGGCGGTAGCACAGATACGCAGTATTTT
TRBJ2-3 TRBD2 . TRBV12-5 CASAAQRGEADTQYF TGTGCTAGTGCCGCGCAGCGGGGGGAAGCAGATACGCAGTATTTT
TRBJ1-1 TRBD1 . TRBV7-9 CASLVSGGTEAFF TGTGCCAGCCTCGTGTCAGGGGGGACTGAAGCTTTCTTT
TRBJ2-6 . . TRBV7-9 CASSGDGANVLTF TGTGCCAGCAGCGGGGATGGGGCCAACGTCCTGACTTTC
TRBJ2-3 . . TRBV7-3 CASSLDGFAADTQYF TGTGCCAGCAGCTTAGATGGGTTCGCAGCAGATACGCAGTATTTT
TRBJ2-7 TRBD1 . TRBV29-1 CSVVTDGQGTYEQYF TGCAGCGTTGTCACCGACGGACAGGGAACCTACGAGCAGTACTTC
TRBJ1-2 . . TRBV7-2 CASSSPIQGNGYTF TGTGCCAGCAGCTCTCCGATCCAGGGAAATGGCTACACCTTC
TRBJ2-3 TRBD2 . TRBV27 CASSRSRGPSGSTDTQYF TGTGCCAGCAGCCGCTCGCGGGGGCCTAGCGGGAGCACAGATACGCAGTATTTT
TRBJ1-4 . . TRBV4-1 CASSPGRGAGDEKLFF TGCGCCAGCAGCCCCGGACGGGGGGCTGGGGATGAAAAACTGTTTTTT
TRBJ2-3 TRBD2 once TRBV18 CASSPPGGRAPDTQYF TGTGCCAGCTCACCACCGGGCGGGAGGGCGCCAGATACGCAGTATTTT
TRBJ1-1 . many TRBV27 CASSQGAHEAFF TGTGCCAGCAGCCAAGGGGCACATGAAGCTTTCTTT
TRBJ2-5 TRBD1 . TRBV6-5 CASSYSPRTGPETQYF TGTGCCAGCAGTTACTCGCCCCGGACAGGACCGGAGACCCAGTACTTC
TRBJ1-2 . . TRBV27 CASHPLAGAVGYTF TGTGCCAGCCACCCGCTGGCAGGGGCAGTCGGCTACACCTTC
TRBJ1-1 . . TRBV9 CASSVGGRTEAFF TGTGCCAGCAGCGTAGGTGGAAGGACTGAAGCTTTCTTT
TRBJ2-5 TRBD2 . TRBV5-1 CASSLDGRAQETQYF TGCGCCAGCAGCTTGGACGGGAGGGCCCAAGAGACCCAGTACTTC
TRBJ1-1 . . TRBV9 CASSTLGGGSGDTEAFF TGTGCCAGCAGCACCCTCGGGGGAGGTAGCGGTGACACTGAAGCTTTCTTT
TRBJ2-7 . . TRBV7-2 CASSLSPGGVYEQYF TGTGCCAGCAGCTTAAGTCCAGGTGGGGTCTACGAGCAGTACTTC
TRBJ1-5 . . TRBV6-5 CASSPGEPQHF TGTGCCAGCAGTCCAGGGGAGCCCCAGCATTTT
TRBJ1-1 . . TRBV7-9 CASAQDTSTEAFF TGTGCCAGCGCGCAGGACACAAGCACTGAAGCTTTCTTT
TRBJ1-6 . once TRBV10-3 CATHMTGDSNSPLHF TGTGCCACCCACATGACAGGAGACTCCAATTCACCCCTCCACTTT
TRBJ2-1 TRBD2 . TRBV2 CASSDQAAGEYNEQFF TGTGCCAGCAGTGACCAGGCAGCGGGAGAGTACAATGAGCAGTTCTTC
TRBJ2-1 TRBD2 . TRBV12-5 CASGVGTTSGFSLSSYNEQFF TGTGCTAGTGGTGTGGGGACGACTAGCGGGTTCTCCCTTTCCTCCTACAATGAGCAGTTCTTC
TRBJ2-7 . . TRBV27 CASSLSSGYEQYF TGTGCCAGCAGTTTATCATCAGGGTACGAGCAGTACTTC
TRBJ1-1 TRBD1 . TRBV6-5 CASSPTGASTEAFF TGTGCCAGCAGCCCGACAGGGGCGAGCACTGAAGCTTTCTTT
TRBJ1-3 . . TRBV27 CASSLSRQDSGNTIYF TGTGCCAGCAGTTTATCGAGGCAGGACTCTGGAAACACCATATATTTT
TRBJ2-3 . . TRBV7-2 CASSPRVADTQYF TGTGCCAGCAGCCCCCGAGTAGCAGATACGCAGTATTTT
TRBJ2-7 . . TRBV10-2 CASSQALGTRRSKYEQYF TGCGCCAGCAGTCAGGCATTGGGGACACGTAGGTCGAAGTACGAGCAGTACTTC
TRBJ1-6 TRBD1 . TRBV6-5 CASSYLGQINSPLHF TGTGCCAGCAGTTACCTGGGACAGATCAATTCACCCCTCCACTTT
TRBJ2-7 . . TRBV30 CAWSVPGFYEQYF TGTGCCTGGAGTGTACCGGGGTTTTACGAGCAGTACTTC
TRBJ2-3 . . TRBV7-3 CASSLTAQDTQYF TGTGCCAGCAGCTTAACGGCGCAAGATACGCAGTATTTT
TRBJ1-2 TRBD1 . TRBV7-9 CASSPGTGYGYTF TGTGCCAGCAGCCCCGGGACAGGGTATGGCTACACCTTC
TRBJ1-4 . . TRBV5-4 CASSSGSVNEKLFF TGTGCCAGCAGCTCCGGGTCCGTCAATGAAAAACTGTTTTTT
TRBJ2-7 TRBD2 . TRBV6-6 CASTSPPGLGPYEQYF TGTGCCAGCACCTCCCCCCCGGGACTAGGCCCCTACGAGCAGTACTTC
TRBJ1-1 . . TRBV18 CASSPGQGWKTEAFF TGTGCCAGCTCACCAGGGCAGGGTTGGAAAACTGAAGCTTTCTTT
TRBJ1-3 TRBD1 . TRBV7-6 CASSPRGQPYSGNTIYF TGTGCCAGCAGCCCTAGGGGACAGCCCTACTCTGGAAACACCATATATTTT
TRBJ2-5 . . TRBV11-2 CASSLISAVQETQYF TGTGCCAGCAGCTTAATCTCTGCGGTCCAAGAGACCCAGTACTTC
TRBJ2-1 TRBD2 . TRBV7-9 CASSLLAGPHNEQFF TGTGCCAGCAGCTTACTAGCGGGACCGCACAATGAGCAGTTCTTC
TRBJ2-5 TRBD1 . TRBV11-3 CASSRGQVGETQYF TGTGCCAGCTCCAGAGGACAGGTCGGGGAGACCCAGTACTTC
TRBJ2-7 . . TRBV28 CASSLNTPYEQYF TGTGCCAGCAGTTTGAACACCCCTTACGAGCAGTACTTC
TRBJ2-3 . . TRBV27 CASSLFAGDTQYF TGTGCCAGCAGTTTATTCGCGGGGGATACGCAGTATTTT
TRBJ2-1 TRBD2 . TRBV5-1 CASSLGLAGTYNEQFF TGCGCCAGCAGCTTGGGACTAGCGGGGACTTACAATGAGCAGTTCTTC
TRBJ2-5 TRBD2 . TRBV7-2 CASSLAHVPRGAGETQYF TGTGCCAGCAGCTTAGCGCATGTCCCGCGGGGGGCCGGAGAGACCCAGTACTTC
TRBJ2-3 TRBD2 . TRBV10-3 CAISEGGRAGSTDTQYF TGTGCCATCAGTGAGGGCGGGAGGGCCGGAAGCACAGATACGCAGTATTTT
TRBJ2-7 TRBD2 . TRBV5-1 CASSLQSGILHEQYF TGCGCCAGCAGCTTGCAAAGCGGGATTCTTCACGAGCAGTACTTC
TRBJ2-5 TRBD2 . TRBV18 CASSPRTSGGETQYF TGTGCCAGCTCACCGCGGACTAGCGGGGGGGAGACCCAGTACTTC
TRBJ1-2 . . TRBV9 CASSVEALGAGGYTF TGTGCCAGCAGCGTAGAGGCCTTGGGGGCGGGTGGCTACACCTTC
TRBJ2-5 TRBD1 . TRBV30 CAWSAAGTGLETQYF TGTGCCTGGAGTGCGGCCGGGACAGGGTTGGAGACCCAGTACTTC
TRBJ2-1 . . TRBV28 CASSLGIEQFF TGTGCCAGCAGTTTGGGCATAGAGCAGTTCTTC
TRBJ2-2 TRBD2 . TRBV19 CASTKGLAGVGELFF TGTGCCAGTACCAAGGGACTAGCGGGAGTCGGGGAGCTGTTTTTT
TRBJ2-3 . . TRBV2 CASSGGGQGAPDTQYF TGTGCCAGCAGTGGGGGAGGGCAGGGGGCGCCAGATACGCAGTATTTT
TRBJ1-3 . . TRBV11-3 CASSRSIGNTIYF TGTGCCAGCAGCCGGTCCATCGGAAACACCATATATTTT
TRBJ2-2 . . TRBV11-3 CASSLGGRTGELFF TGTGCCAGCAGCTTAGGGGGCCGTACCGGGGAGCTGTTTTTT